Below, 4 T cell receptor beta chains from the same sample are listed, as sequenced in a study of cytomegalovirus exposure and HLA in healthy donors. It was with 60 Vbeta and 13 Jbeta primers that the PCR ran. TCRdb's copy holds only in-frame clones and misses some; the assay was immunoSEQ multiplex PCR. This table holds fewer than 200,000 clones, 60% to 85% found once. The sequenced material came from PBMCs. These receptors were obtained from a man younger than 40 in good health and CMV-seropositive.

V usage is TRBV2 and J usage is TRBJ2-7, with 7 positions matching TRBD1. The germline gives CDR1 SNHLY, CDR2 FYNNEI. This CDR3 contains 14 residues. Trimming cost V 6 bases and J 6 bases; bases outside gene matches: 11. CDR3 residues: CASRGTALETEQYF. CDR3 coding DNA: TGTGCCAGCAGGGGGACAGCTCTGGAAACCGAGCAGTACTTC.

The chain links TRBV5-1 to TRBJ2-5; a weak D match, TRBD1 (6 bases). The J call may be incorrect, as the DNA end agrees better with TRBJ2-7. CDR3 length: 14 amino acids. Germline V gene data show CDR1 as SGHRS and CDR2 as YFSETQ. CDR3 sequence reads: CASASGDITYEQYF. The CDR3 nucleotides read TGCGCCAGCGCGTCCGGGGACATAACCTACGAGCAGTACTTC.

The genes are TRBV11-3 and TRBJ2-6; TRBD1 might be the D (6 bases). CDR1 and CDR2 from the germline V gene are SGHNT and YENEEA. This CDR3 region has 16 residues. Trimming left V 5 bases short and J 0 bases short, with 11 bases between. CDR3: CASSKGTNSGANVLTF. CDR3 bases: TGTGCCAGCAGCAAAGGGACAAACTCTGGGGCCAACGTCCTGACTTTC.

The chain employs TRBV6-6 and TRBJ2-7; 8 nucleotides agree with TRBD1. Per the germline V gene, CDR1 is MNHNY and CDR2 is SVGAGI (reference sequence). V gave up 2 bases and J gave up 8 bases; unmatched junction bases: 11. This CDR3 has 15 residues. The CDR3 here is CASSYHDRTGTKQYF. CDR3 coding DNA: TGTGCCAGCAGTTACCATGATCGGACAGGGACGAAGCAGTACTTC.